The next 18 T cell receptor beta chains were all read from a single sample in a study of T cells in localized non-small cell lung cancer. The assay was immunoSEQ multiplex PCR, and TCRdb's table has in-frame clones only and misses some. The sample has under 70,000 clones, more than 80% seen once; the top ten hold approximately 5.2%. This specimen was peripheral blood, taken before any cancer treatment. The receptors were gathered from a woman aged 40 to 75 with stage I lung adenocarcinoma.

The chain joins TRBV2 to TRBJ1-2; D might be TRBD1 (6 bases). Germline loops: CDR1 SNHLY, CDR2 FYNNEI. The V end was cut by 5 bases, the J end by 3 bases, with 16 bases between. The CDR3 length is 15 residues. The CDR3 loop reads CASSPGLSGDYGYTF. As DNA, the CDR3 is TGTGCCAGCAGTCCCGGGTTATCAGGGGACTATGGCTACACCTTC. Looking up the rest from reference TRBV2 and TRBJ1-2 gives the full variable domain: EPEVTQTPSHQVTQMGQEVILRCVPISNHLYFYWYRQILGQKVEFLVSFYNNEISEKSEIFDDQFSVERPDGSNFTLKIRSTKLEDSAMYFCASSPGLSGDYGYTFGSGTRLTVV.

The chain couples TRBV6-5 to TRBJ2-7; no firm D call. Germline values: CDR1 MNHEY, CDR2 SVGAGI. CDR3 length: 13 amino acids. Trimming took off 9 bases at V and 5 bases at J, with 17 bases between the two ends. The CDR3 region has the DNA TGTGCCAGTTCCGGTCGGCAAAATAACGAGCAGTACTTC. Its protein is CASSGRQNNEQYF.

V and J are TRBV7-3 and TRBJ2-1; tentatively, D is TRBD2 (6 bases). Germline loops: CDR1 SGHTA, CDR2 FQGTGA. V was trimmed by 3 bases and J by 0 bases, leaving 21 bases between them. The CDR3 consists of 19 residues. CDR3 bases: TGTGCCAGCAGCTTGTTAGCGGCGTCTCAAATGAGCTCCTACAATGAGCAGTTCTTC. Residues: CASSLLAASQMSSYNEQFF.

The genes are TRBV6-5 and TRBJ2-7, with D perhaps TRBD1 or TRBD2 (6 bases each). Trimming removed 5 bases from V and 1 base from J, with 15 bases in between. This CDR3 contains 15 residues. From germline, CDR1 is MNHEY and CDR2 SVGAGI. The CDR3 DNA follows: TGTGCCAGCAGTATGGGGGGCAGGGGATCCTACGAGCAGTACTTC. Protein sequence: CASSMGGRGSYEQYF.

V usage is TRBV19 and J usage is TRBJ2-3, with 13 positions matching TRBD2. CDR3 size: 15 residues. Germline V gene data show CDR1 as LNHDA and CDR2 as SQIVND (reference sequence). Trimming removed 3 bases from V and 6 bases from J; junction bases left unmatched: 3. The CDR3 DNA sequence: TGTGCCAGTAGTATGGGACTAGCGGGGACCGATACGCAGTATTTT. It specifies CASSMGLAGTDTQYF.

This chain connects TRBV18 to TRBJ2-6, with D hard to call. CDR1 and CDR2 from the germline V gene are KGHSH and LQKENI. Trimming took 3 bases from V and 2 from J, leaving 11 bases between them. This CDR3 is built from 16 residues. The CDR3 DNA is TGTGCCAGCTCACCCTTTGAAGGGACTGGGGCCAACGTCCTGACTTTC. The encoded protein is CASSPFEGTGANVLTF.

CDR3 sequence (DNA): TGTGCCAGCAGCCAACAGGAGAACACTGAAGCTTTCTTT. Protein: CASSQQENTEAFF. The chain links TRBV7-7 to TRBJ1-1; D might be TRBD1 (5 bases). This CDR3 contains 13 residues. The ends were cut back, 5 bases at V and 1 base at J, with 8 bases in the middle. Germline V CDR1 and CDR2: SSHAT, FNYEAQ (reference sequence).

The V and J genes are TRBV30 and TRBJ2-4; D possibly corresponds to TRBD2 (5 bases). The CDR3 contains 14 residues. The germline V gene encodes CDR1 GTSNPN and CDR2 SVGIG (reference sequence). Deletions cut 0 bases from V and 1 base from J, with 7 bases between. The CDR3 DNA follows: TGTGCCTGGAGTGTAGGAGGCGCCAAAAACATTCAGTACTTC. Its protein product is CAWSVGGAKNIQYF.

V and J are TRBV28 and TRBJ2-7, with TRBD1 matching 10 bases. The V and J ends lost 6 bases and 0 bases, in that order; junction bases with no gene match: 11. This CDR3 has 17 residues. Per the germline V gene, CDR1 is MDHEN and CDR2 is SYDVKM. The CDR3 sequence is CASRGQGQGLGSYEQYF. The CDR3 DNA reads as TGTGCCAGCAGGGGACAGGGACAGGGGTTAGGCTCCTACGAGCAGTACTTC.

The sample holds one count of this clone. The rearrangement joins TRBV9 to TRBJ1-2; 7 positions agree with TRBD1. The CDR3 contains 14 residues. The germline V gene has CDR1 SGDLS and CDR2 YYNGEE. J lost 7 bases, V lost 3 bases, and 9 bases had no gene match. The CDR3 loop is CASSGYGQAVGYTF. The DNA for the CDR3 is TGTGCCAGCAGCGGTTACGGACAGGCCGTTGGCTACACCTTC. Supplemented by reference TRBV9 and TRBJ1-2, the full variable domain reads DSGVTQTPKHLITATGQRVTLRCSPRSGDLSVYWYQQSLDQGLQFLIQYYNGEERAKGNILERFSAQQFPDLHSELNLSSLELGDSALYFCASSGYGQAVGYTFGSGTRLTVV.

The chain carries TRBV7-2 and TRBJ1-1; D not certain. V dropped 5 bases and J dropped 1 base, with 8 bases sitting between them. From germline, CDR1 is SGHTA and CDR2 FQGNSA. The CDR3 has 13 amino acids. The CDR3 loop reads CASSRRANTEAFF. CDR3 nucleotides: TGTGCCAGCAGCCGGCGGGCGAACACTGAAGCTTTCTTT.

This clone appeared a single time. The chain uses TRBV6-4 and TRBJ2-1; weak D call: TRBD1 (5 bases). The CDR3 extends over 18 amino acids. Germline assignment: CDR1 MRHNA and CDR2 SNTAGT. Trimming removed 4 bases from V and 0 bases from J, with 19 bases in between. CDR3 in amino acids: CASSAQGSALSSYNEQFF. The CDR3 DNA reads TGTGCCAGCAGTGCCCAGGGTAGTGCGCTTAGCTCCTACAATGAGCAGTTCTTC.

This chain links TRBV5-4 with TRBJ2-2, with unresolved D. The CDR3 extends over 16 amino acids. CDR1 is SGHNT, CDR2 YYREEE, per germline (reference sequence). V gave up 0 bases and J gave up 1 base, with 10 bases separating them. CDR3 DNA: TGTGCCAGCAGCTTGGATCAGAGGAAGAACACCGGGGAGCTGTTTTTT. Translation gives CASSLDQRKNTGELFF.

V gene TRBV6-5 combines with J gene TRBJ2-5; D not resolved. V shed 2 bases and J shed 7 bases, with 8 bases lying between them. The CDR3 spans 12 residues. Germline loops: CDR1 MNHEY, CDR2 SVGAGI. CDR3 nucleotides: TGTGCCAGCAGTTACCTTCGGGCGACCCAGTACTTC. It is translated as CASSYLRATQYF.

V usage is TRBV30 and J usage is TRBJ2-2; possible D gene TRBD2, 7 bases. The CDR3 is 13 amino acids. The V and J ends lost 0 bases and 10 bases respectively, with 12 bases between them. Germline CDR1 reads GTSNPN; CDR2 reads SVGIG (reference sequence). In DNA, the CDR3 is TGTGCCTGGAGTGTACGGGGGGCCGAGGAGCTGTTTTTT. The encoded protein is CAWSVRGAEELFF.

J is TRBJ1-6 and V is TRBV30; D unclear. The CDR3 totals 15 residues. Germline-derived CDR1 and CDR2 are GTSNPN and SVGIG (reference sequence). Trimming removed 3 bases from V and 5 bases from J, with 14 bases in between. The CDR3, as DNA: TGTGCCTGGAGGGAAGAAACCAAGGATAATTCACCCCTCCACTTT. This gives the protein CAWREETKDNSPLHF.

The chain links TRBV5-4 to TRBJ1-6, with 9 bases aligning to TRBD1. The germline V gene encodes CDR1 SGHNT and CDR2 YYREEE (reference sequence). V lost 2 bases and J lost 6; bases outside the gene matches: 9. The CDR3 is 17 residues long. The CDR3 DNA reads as TGTGCCAGCAGCTTAGCAACAGGGGGCGCATCTAATTCACCCCTCCACTTT. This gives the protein CASSLATGGASNSPLHF.

The CDR3 DNA reads TGCGCCAGCAGCCGAGGACGGGGTTGGACTGAAGCTTTCTTT. Translating it yields CASSRGRGWTEAFF. The rearrangement joins TRBV5-1 to TRBJ1-1; D ambiguous. The V end lost 4 bases, the J end lost 5 bases, and 15 bases lay between the germline ends. CDR1 and CDR2 from the germline V gene are SGHRS and YFSETQ. This CDR3 spans 14 amino acids.